The subject of this entry is one T cell receptor (beta chain). Everyone who took part was about 18 to 90 years old, and they came from 24 US areas. Cohorts were determined from participant-reported clinical history. In the study's own analysis: Reference gene primer amplification gave nucleated cell count estimates. TCRdb's table, derived via immunoSEQ multiplex PCR, lists solely in-frame clones and lacks some. V, J and clone size reflect that table, while D and trimming were determined from the DNA. In the table there are fewer than 350,000 clones, approximately 85% of which are singletons. This specimen comes from a study of blood T cell repertoires in COVID-19. About the research overall: COVID-19 samples collected from the United States, Italy and Spain covered acute and convalescent phases.

In germline, CDR1 is SGDLS, CDR2 YYNGEE. Trimming took 4 bases from V and 10 from J; bases not matched to a gene: 17. This CDR3 contains 17 residues. This TCR was sampled from a woman aged 30 to 39 who had recovered from COVID-19. The chain recombines TRBV9 with TRBJ1-6; TRBD1 aligns across 7 bases. The sample was PBMCs or T cells enriched from blood (not recorded which). The DNA for the CDR3 is TGTGCCAGCAGCCTGTGGGACAGTCAGGACGAGAGATCACCCCTCCACTTT. This translates into CASSLWDSQDERSPLHF.